A single sample gave rise to the 32 T cell receptor beta chains below, sequenced in a study of shared clonotypes between healthy human individuals (dated by TCRdb to 2018 to 2021). Receptors were amplified or captured by the immunoSEQ multiplex PCR assay. The table comes from immuneACCESS by way of TCRdb, which keeps in-frame sequences with V and J called. Part of the clones is missing from these tables; in studies checked, under half for an unresolved V gene and the rest for unknown reasons. The sample contains approximately 740,000 clones, over 65% of them found a single time. The top ten hold about 1.7% of the sample. What was sequenced was memory CD4+ T cells sorted from blood. The intended sense of this specimen's cell subset or site label: CD45RA-negative fraction. These receptor sequences come from a woman aged 30 to 39 in good health.

J is TRBJ2-1 and V is TRBV6-1; D unresolved. CDR3 length: 15 residues. Per germline, CDR1 MNHNS and CDR2 SASEGT. V was clipped by 7 bases and J by 1 base, with 14 bases between them. The CDR3 bases are TGTGCCAGCAATTTGGTCCGCTTTTCCTACAATGAGCAGTTCTTC. Protein product: CASNLVRFSYNEQFF.

The chain carries TRBV28 and TRBJ1-2, with 8 bases lining up with TRBD1. Germline V gene lookup returns CDR1 MDHEN and CDR2 SYDVKM. The CDR3 length is 17 residues. V dropped 5 bases and J dropped 10; count of bases not matched to a gene: 21. DNA of the CDR3: TGTGCCAGCAGTACCTCCGACCTGAGCAGGGGGCGGCCAGACTACACCTTC. Its translation is CASSTSDLSRGRPDYTF.

CDR3 DNA: TGTGCCAGCAGACGAATACAGCGGGAGGAAGACGCGCAGTACTTC. Translating gives CASRRIQREEDAQYF. The rearrangement uses TRBV6-5 and TRBJ2-7, with 9 positions matching TRBD2. Per germline, CDR1 MNHEY and CDR2 SVGAGI. V dropped 6 bases and J dropped 9; count of bases not matched to a gene: 15. The CDR3 is 15 amino acids.

The chain employs TRBV18 and TRBJ1-3; D not resolved. The CDR3 has 15 residues. Germline V gives CDR1 KGHSH, CDR2 LQKENI. V lost 2 bases to trimming and J lost 0 bases, with 8 bases between them. The DNA for the CDR3 is TGTGCCAGCTCACCAGACGGACCCTCTGGAAACACCATATATTTT. Translation gives CASSPDGPSGNTIYF.

V gene TRBV4-1 combines with J gene TRBJ2-3, with 8 bases fitting TRBD1. Losses at the gene ends were 0 bases for V and 4 bases for J; bases not matched to a gene: 9. The CDR3 is 17 residues long. Germline lookup yields CDR1 MGHRA and CDR2 YSYEKL. The CDR3 loop is CASSQEPRGQNPDTQYF. The CDR3 nucleotides are TGCGCCAGCAGCCAAGAACCCAGGGGGCAAAACCCAGATACGCAGTATTTT.

The chain recombines TRBV9 with TRBJ2-3; D is tentatively TRBD1 or TRBD2 (5 bases each). The CDR3 extends over 14 amino acids. V shed 2 bases and J shed 6 bases, with 13 bases lying between them. Germline CDR1 is SGDLS and CDR2 is YYNGEE. The CDR3: CASSVSGAEDTQYF. CDR3 DNA: TGTGCCAGCAGCGTTTCCGGGGCGGAGGATACGCAGTATTTT.

V gene TRBV5-1 combines with J gene TRBJ2-3; D is perhaps TRBD2 (6 bases). Germline V lookup: CDR1 SGHRS, CDR2 YFSETQ. The CDR3 covers 16 residues. V gave up 0 bases and J gave up 2 bases, with 13 bases separating them. CDR3 sequence: CASSLGPRGSTDTQYF. In DNA form, the CDR3 reads TGCGCCAGCAGCTTGGGACCGCGGGGATCCACAGATACGCAGTATTTT.

The chain recombines TRBV28 with TRBJ2-2, with 7 nucleotides matching TRBD1. Germline-derived CDR1 and CDR2 are MDHEN and SYDVKM. The CDR3 spans 15 residues. With 6 bases clipped from V and 3 bases from J, the junction kept 7 bases outside the gene matches. The CDR3 here is CASRPRTGYTGELFF. The CDR3 DNA follows: TGTGCCAGCAGGCCGAGGACAGGTTACACCGGGGAGCTGTTTTTT.

Here the CDR3 reads CAKRLAYTDTQYF. CDR3 sequence (DNA): TGTGCCAAAAGACTAGCCTACACAGATACGCAGTATTTT. The rearrangement links TRBV2 to TRBJ2-3; the match to TRBD2 covers 7 bases. The CDR3 extends over 13 amino acids. In germline, CDR1 is SNHLY, CDR2 FYNNEI. After removal of 10 bases from V and 2 bases from J, the junction contained 6 bases not matched to a gene. The full variable domain, with the rest looked up from reference TRBV2 and TRBJ2-3, is EPEVTQTPSHQVTQMGQEVILRCVPISNHLYFYWYRQILGQKVEFLVSFYNNEISEKSEIFDDQFSVERPDGSNFTLKIRSTKLEDSAMYFCAKRLAYTDTQYFGPGTRLTVL.

V gene TRBV19 combines with J gene TRBJ2-5; 10 bases line up with TRBD2. Germline values: CDR1 LNHDA, CDR2 SQIVND (reference sequence). There are 15 residues in the CDR3. V shed 5 bases, J shed 4 bases, and the junction held 7 bases outside the gene matches. CDR3 nucleotides: TGTGCCAGTAGTCCACTAGCGGGATACGGAGAGACCCAGTACTTC. Translation: CASSPLAGYGETQYF. Supplemented by reference TRBV19 and TRBJ2-5, the full variable domain reads DGGITQSPKYLFRKEGQNVTLSCEQNLNHDAMYWYRQDPGQGLRLIYYSQIVNDFQKGDIAEGYSVSREKKESFPLTVTSAQKNPTAFYLCASSPLAGYGETQYFGPGTRLLVL.

This clone was observed a handful of times. J is TRBJ2-7 and V is TRBV11-3; TRBD1 is a possible D gene (5 bases). There are 15 residues in the CDR3. Trimming removed 5 bases from V and 7 bases from J, with 21 bases in between. CDR1 and CDR2 (germline): SGHNT, YENEEA. CDR3 sequence (DNA): TGTGCCAGCAGCCCGGGTTTTGCCAGTCCAGGGGAGCAGTACTTC. This codes for CASSPGFASPGEQYF.

The V and J genes are TRBV28 and TRBJ1-4; D may be TRBD1 (6 bases). V lost 6 bases and J 5 bases, leaving 10 bases between the germline ends. Germline values: CDR1 MDHEN, CDR2 SYDVKM. The CDR3 loop spans 13 amino acids. The CDR3 DNA reads as TGTGCCAGCAGACGACAGGAGAATGAAAAACTGTTTTTT. This codes for CASRRQENEKLFF. The whole variable domain, filled in from reference TRBV28 and TRBJ1-4, reads DVKVTQSSRYLVKRTGEKVFLECVQDMDHENMFWYRQDPGLGLRLIYFSYDVKMKEKGDIPEGYSVSREKKERFSLILESASTNQTSMYLCASRRQENEKLFFGSGTQLSVL.

The genes are TRBV6-6 and TRBJ2-5; weak D call: TRBD2 (5 bases). The CDR3 covers 14 residues. V lost 5 bases and J lost 5, with 15 bases in between. The germline V gene has CDR1 MNHNY and CDR2 SVGAGI (reference sequence). CDR3 sequence reads: CASSPTRVQETQYF. CDR3 bases: TGTGCCAGCAGTCCGACGAGGGTCCAGGAGACCCAGTACTTC.

This chain uses TRBV28 with TRBJ2-7, with TRBD1 as a possible D gene (6 bases). The CDR3 is 17 residues long. Deletions cut 5 bases from V and 2 bases from J, with 22 bases between. Looked up from germline, CDR1 is MDHEN and CDR2 is SYDVKM. The CDR3 DNA is TGTGCCAGCAGTCCAGGGGCCCCGACGGGATTGGCCTACGAGCAGTACTTC. Translating it yields CASSPGAPTGLAYEQYF.

The rearrangement uses TRBV11-1 and TRBJ2-1, with a weak D call TRBD1 (5 bases). In germline, CDR1 is SGHAT, CDR2 FQDESV (reference sequence). V was pared by 5 bases and J by 9 bases, with 8 bases between. The length of the CDR3 is 11 residues. The CDR3 loop reads CASSAGPEQFF. In DNA, the CDR3 is TGTGCCAGCAGCGCAGGGCCTGAGCAGTTCTTC.

The genes are TRBV4-1 and TRBJ2-2; D gene ambiguous. The CDR3 totals 12 residues. Trimming took off 6 bases at V and 6 bases at J, with 8 bases between the two ends. CDR1 and CDR2 (germline): MGHRA, YSYEKL. The CDR3 reads CASREGSGELFF. For the CDR3, the DNA is TGCGCCAGCAGGGAAGGGTCCGGGGAGCTGTTTTTT.

CDR3 DNA: TGTGCCAGCAGTGAGAGGGGCTCTGGAAACACCATATATTTT. Its translation is CASSERGSGNTIYF. The V call is TRBV6-1, the J call TRBJ1-3; D is perhaps TRBD1 (5 bases). Germline V CDR1 and CDR2: MNHNS, SASEGT. The CDR3 totals 14 residues. V was shortened by 3 bases and J by 0 bases, with 6 bases between the two germline ends.

The rearrangement joins TRBV6-4 to TRBJ1-5; 8 bases line up with TRBD1. CDR1 and CDR2 from the germline V gene are MRHNA and SNTAGT. Unmatched junction bases numbered 4, after V lost 6 bases and J lost 3 bases. This CDR3 contains 14 residues. In nucleotides, the CDR3 is TGTGCCAGCAGAGACAGGGGATACAATCAGCCCCAGCATTTT. It specifies CASRDRGYNQPQHF.

The chain uses TRBV7-3 and TRBJ2-2, with a possible D match to TRBD2 (5 bases). Germline CDR1 SGHTA, CDR2 FQGTGA. V dropped 3 bases and J dropped 0 bases, with 8 bases sitting between them. This CDR3 contains 15 residues. CDR3 DNA sequence: TGTGCCAGCAGCTTTTTTAGCGCGAACACCGGGGAGCTGTTTTTT. Its translation is CASSFFSANTGELFF.

The CDR3 protein is CASSLTGKWTEAFF. DNA of the CDR3: TGTGCCAGCAGCTTGACAGGGAAGTGGACTGAAGCTTTCTTT. The chain carries TRBV5-4 and TRBJ1-1, with a weak D call TRBD1 (6 bases). The CDR3 extends over 14 amino acids. Trimming pared 1 base from V and 5 bases from J, leaving 12 bases between. CDR1 and CDR2 from the germline V gene are SGHNT and YYREEE (reference sequence).

Here the CDR3 DNA reads TGTGCCAGCAGTTTATCCCTAGTAGTCCCTGGGGCCAACGTCCTGACTTTC. Its translation: CASSLSLVVPGANVLTF. The chain recombines TRBV27 with TRBJ2-6; no firm D call. Germline values: CDR1 MNHEY, CDR2 SMNVEV (reference sequence). The CDR3 is made up of 17 amino acids. V shed 0 bases and J shed 2 bases, with 11 bases lying between them. Full variable domain (rest looked up from reference TRBV27 and TRBJ2-6): EAQVTQNPRYLITVTGKKLTVTCSQNMNHEYMSWYRQDPGLGLRQIYYSMNVEVTDKGDVPEGYKVSRKEKRNFPLILESPSPNQTSLYFCASSLSLVVPGANVLTFGAGSRLTVL.

The CDR3 DNA reads TGCAGCGGGCTGCCAAATGTGGGGCGCAAAGCTGAAGCTTTCTTT. Residues: CSGLPNVGRKAEAFF. The chain links TRBV29-1 to TRBJ1-1; D is perhaps TRBD1 (5 bases). With 7 bases removed from V and 6 bases from J, the gap between germline ends came to 24 bases. The germline V gene has CDR1 SQVTM and CDR2 ANQGSEA. The length of the CDR3 is 15 residues.

J is TRBJ2-7 and V is TRBV2; the match to TRBD2 covers 10 bases. Trimming at V came to 4 bases and at J to 6 bases, leaving 12 bases not matched to a gene. Germline assignment: CDR1 SNHLY and CDR2 FYNNEI. The CDR3 loop spans 16 amino acids. The CDR3, as DNA: TGTGCCAGCAGTGTTTTAGCGGGAGGATCGGTGGGCGAGCAGTACTTC. Its translation: CASSVLAGGSVGEQYF.

This chain joins TRBV28 and TRBJ1-1; the match to TRBD1 covers 8 bases. The CDR3 totals 11 residues. CDR1 and CDR2 (germline): MDHEN, SYDVKM. V trimming: 8 bases; J trimming: 6 bases; junction bases outside the gene matches: 2. CDR3 DNA sequence: TGTGCCAGCCAGGGGGCGGCTGAAGCTTTCTTT. It specifies CASQGAAEAFF.

V usage is TRBV2 and J usage is TRBJ2-5; D unclear. Germline CDR1 reads SNHLY; CDR2 reads FYNNEI. Between the trimmed V and J ends, which lost 8 bases and 8 bases, there was a span of 6 bases. The CDR3 spans 9 residues. Here the CDR3 reads CASGPTQYF. CDR3 in DNA: TGTGCCAGCGGCCCCACCCAGTACTTC.

This clone was detected a few times. The rearrangement uses TRBV19 and TRBJ1-2; tentative D call: TRBD1 (5 bases). This CDR3 region has 11 residues. From germline, CDR1 is LNHDA and CDR2 SQIVND (reference sequence). V lost 9 bases, J lost 5 bases, and 10 bases lay in between. DNA of the CDR3: TGTGCCAGCAGGGCCACGTATGGCTACACCTTC. As protein: CASRATYGYTF.

This clone has just one count. The chain couples TRBV5-4 to TRBJ2-7; a weak D match, TRBD1 (5 bases). In germline, CDR1 is SGHNT, CDR2 YYREEE (reference sequence). The germline V and J ends were trimmed by 0 bases and 2 bases, with 12 bases remaining between them. The length of the CDR3 is 15 residues. CDR3 sequence (DNA): TGTGCCAGCAGCTTGGATTTCCAGGGTCCCTACGAGCAGTACTTC. Amino acid sequence: CASSLDFQGPYEQYF.

The rearrangement joins TRBV5-1 to TRBJ1-2; TRBD1 is a possible D gene (5 bases). The CDR3 extends over 12 amino acids. The V gene's germline CDR1 is SGHRS and CDR2 YFSETQ. The V end lost 4 bases, the J end lost 4 bases, and 8 bases lay between the germline ends. The CDR3 nucleotides read TGCGCCAGCAGCGGCGGGGCCTATGGCTACACCTTC. Encoded protein: CASSGGAYGYTF.

This chain links TRBV9 with TRBJ1-2, with D tentatively TRBD1 (5 bases). The CDR3 has 13 amino acids. V lost 4 bases to trimming and J lost 7 bases, with 14 bases between them. Germline V lookup: CDR1 SGDLS, CDR2 YYNGEE. The DNA of the CDR3 is TGTGCCAGCAGCACGGAGTGGGGGAGTGGCTACACCTTC. Its translation: CASSTEWGSGYTF.

In regard to this clone: This sample includes further DNA sequences coding for the same CDR3. This chain links TRBV19 with TRBJ1-1, with D perhaps TRBD1 (5 bases). The CDR3 consists of 14 residues. Trimming cost V 4 bases and J 0 bases, with 9 bases left between them. The V gene's germline CDR1 is LNHDA and CDR2 SQIVND (reference sequence). The chain's CDR3 is CASSTGEMNTEAFF. CDR3 sequence (DNA): TGTGCCAGTAGTACGGGGGAGATGAACACTGAAGCTTTCTTT.

The chain is built from TRBV14 and TRBJ1-3; unclear D gene. V lost 0 bases, J lost 0 bases, and 15 bases lay in between. The germline V gene encodes CDR1 SGHDN and CDR2 FVKESK. The CDR3 is 18 amino acids. In DNA, the CDR3 is TGTGCCAGCAGCCAAGAAGGAACGGTCAGGTTCTCTGGAAACACCATATATTTT. Translation: CASSQEGTVRFSGNTIYF. The full variable domain, its missing parts supplied by reference TRBV14 and TRBJ1-3, is EAGVTQFPSHSVIEKGQTVTLRCDPISGHDNLYWYRRVMGKEIKFLLHFVKESKQDESGMPNNRFLAERTGGTYSTLKVQPAELEDSGVYFCASSQEGTVRFSGNTIYFGEGSWLTVV.

The chain combines TRBV10-1 with TRBJ2-5, with 7 bases that match TRBD2. This CDR3 is built from 16 residues. V lost 7 bases and J lost 1; bases outside the gene matches: 12. Germline assignment: CDR1 WNHNN and CDR2 SYGVQD (reference sequence). This CDR3 reads CASKRRAGVSQETQYF. CDR3 bases: TGCGCCAGCAAAAGGCGGGCGGGAGTTTCCCAAGAGACCCAGTACTTC.